Listed below are T cell receptor beta chains from one sample, sequenced in a study of lymphopenia after photon versus proton radiotherapy. Clones were sequenced by immunoSEQ multiplex PCR, and TCRdb holds only the in-frame ones, with some missing. The data contain approximately 65,000 clones, roughly 91% of them singletons. The sample in question was peripheral blood, obtained from a patient treated with photon-based radiotherapy. The receptors come from an older woman with pancreatic cancer. The conserved cysteine and the conserved F or W are not part of the CDR3 here. The D gene is left open where the match is weak.

J: TRBJ2-2
D: NA
V: TRBV28
CDR3: ASIGGWNTGELF

J: TRBJ2-1
D: TRBD2
V: TRBV27
CDR3: ASSLGGVSYNEQF

J: TRBJ2-5
D: NA
V: TRBV29-1
CDR3: SAEDFVGPRETQY

J: TRBJ1-3
D: NA
V: TRBV7-2
CDR3: ASSSRPTGAGNTIY

J: TRBJ2-3
D: NA
V: TRBV7-9
CDR3: ASSVNTDTQY

J: TRBJ2-3
D: NA
V: TRBV18
CDR3: ASSPLEGADTQY

J: TRBJ2-2
D: NA
V: TRBV4-1
CDR3: ASSPTDTGELF

J: TRBJ1-1
D: NA
V: TRBV29-1
CDR3: SVSGVNTEAF

J: TRBJ2-7
D: NA
V: TRBV6-5
CDR3: ASSYSPGSYEQY

J: TRBJ1-1
D: NA
V: TRBV5-1
CDR3: ASSPNIGGGGTEAF

J: TRBJ1-6
D: NA
V: TRBV6-5
CDR3: ASTGSSYNSPLH

J: TRBJ1-3
D: NA
V: TRBV10-3
CDR3: AIRPGGFSGNTIY

J: TRBJ2-6
D: TRBD1
V: TRBV19
CDR3: ASSIDLYPGTGGSGANVLT

J: TRBJ1-6
D: NA
V: TRBV5-4
CDR3: ASSLGEGISPLH

J: TRBJ2-7
D: NA
V: TRBV27
CDR3: ASSRAPAYEQY

J: TRBJ1-5
D: NA
V: TRBV18
CDR3: ASSPDSAYSNQPQH

J: TRBJ2-3
D: TRBD1
V: TRBV19
CDR3: ASTIYSDRDCTDTQY

J: TRBJ2-1
D: NA
V: TRBV11-2
CDR3: ASNTVSSYNEQF

J: TRBJ2-7
D: TRBD2
V: TRBV4-3
CDR3: ASSQDWGRREAFSYEQY

J: TRBJ2-2
D: NA
V: TRBV19
CDR3: ASSIDYRAGELF

J: TRBJ2-7
D: TRBD2
V: TRBV5-1
CDR3: ASSLVLAATEKY

J: TRBJ2-3
D: NA
V: TRBV2
CDR3: ASRDGRGATDTQY

J: TRBJ1-4
D: NA
V: TRBV6-5
CDR3: ASSRARTNEKLF

J: TRBJ2-2
D: NA
V: TRBV14
CDR3: ASSYTPFPGNTGELF

J: TRBJ2-7
D: NA
V: TRBV7-2
CDR3: ASSPAYEQY

J: TRBJ2-2
D: NA
V: TRBV14
CDR3: ASSQEGRGGTGELF